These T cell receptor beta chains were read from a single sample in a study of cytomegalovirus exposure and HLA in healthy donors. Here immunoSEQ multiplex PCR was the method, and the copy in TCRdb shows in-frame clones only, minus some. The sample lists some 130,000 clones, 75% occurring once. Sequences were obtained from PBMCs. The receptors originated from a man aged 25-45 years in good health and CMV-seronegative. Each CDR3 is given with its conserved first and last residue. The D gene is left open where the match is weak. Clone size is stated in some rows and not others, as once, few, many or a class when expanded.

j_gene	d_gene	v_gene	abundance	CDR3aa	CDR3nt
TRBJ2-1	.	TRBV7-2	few	CASSLYINGRKFF	TGTGCCAGCAGCTTATATATAAACGGGAGAAAGTTCTTC
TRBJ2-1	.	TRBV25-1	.	CASSSSWESGLGDEQFF	TGTGCCAGCAGCTCTTCGTGGGAGAGTGGTCTAGGCGATGAGCAGTTCTTC
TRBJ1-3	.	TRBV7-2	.	CASSLAWGPGNTIYF	TGTGCCAGCAGCTTAGCGTGGGGGCCTGGAAACACCATATATTTT
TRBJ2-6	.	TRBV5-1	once	CASSPTRGGANVLTF	TGCGCCAGCAGCCCGACCCGGGGAGGGGCCAACGTCCTGACTTTC
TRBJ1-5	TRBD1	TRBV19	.	CASTSAGLTLTGIDQPQHF	TGTGCCAGTACCTCTGCGGGCCTTACCCTGACAGGGATCGACCAGCCCCAGCATTTT
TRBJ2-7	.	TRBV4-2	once	CASSQVNSYEQYF	TGTGCCAGCAGCCAGGTCAATTCGTACGAGCAGTACTTC
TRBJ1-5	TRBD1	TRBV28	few	CASSLRDREHF	TGTGCCAGCAGTTTAAGGGACAGAGAGCATTTT
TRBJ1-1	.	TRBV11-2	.	CASSPVGAVLNTEAFF	TGTGCCAGCAGCCCCGTGGGGGCAGTTTTGAACACTGAAGCTTTCTTT
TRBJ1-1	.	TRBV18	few	CASSPRGVNTEAFF	TGTGCCAGCTCACCACGGGGGGTGAACACTGAAGCTTTCTTT
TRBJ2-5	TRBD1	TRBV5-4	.	CASSPGDRGETQYF	TGTGCCAGCAGCCCCGGGGACAGGGGTGAGACCCAGTACTTC
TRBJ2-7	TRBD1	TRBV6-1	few	CASSPGQSPEQYF	TGTGCCAGCAGTCCGGGACAGTCCCCCGAGCAGTACTTC
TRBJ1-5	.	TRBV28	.	CASNQGRAGQPQHF	TGTGCCAGCAACCAGGGTCGTGCGGGGCAGCCCCAGCATTTT
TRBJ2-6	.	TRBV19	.	CASSIYPLGFSGANVLTF	TGTGCCAGTAGTATATATCCCCTGGGCTTCTCTGGGGCCAACGTCCTGACTTTC
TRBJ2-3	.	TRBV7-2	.	CASSGGTTQYF	TGTGCCAGCAGCGGCGGGACTACGCAGTATTTT
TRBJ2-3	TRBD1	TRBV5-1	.	CASSLASGGGTDTQYF	TGCGCCAGCAGCTTGGCTTCAGGGGGCGGGACAGATACGCAGTATTTT
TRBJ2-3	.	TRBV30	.	CAWSVSGVRTDTQYF	TGTGCCTGGAGTGTATCCGGAGTCCGCACAGATACGCAGTATTTT
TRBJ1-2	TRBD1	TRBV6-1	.	CASSEAGTVNYGYTF	TGTGCCAGCAGTGAAGCGGGGACAGTTAACTATGGCTACACCTTC
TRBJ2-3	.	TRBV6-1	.	CASSERLEGTDTQYF	TGTGCCAGCAGTGAGAGACTAGAAGGCACAGATACGCAGTATTTT
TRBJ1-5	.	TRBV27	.	CASSFGGVNQPQHF	TGTGCCAGCAGTTTTGGCGGGGTCAATCAGCCCCAGCATTTT
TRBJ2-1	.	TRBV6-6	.	CASSYNAVEQFF	TGTGCCAGCAGTTACAACGCGGTAGAGCAGTTCTTC
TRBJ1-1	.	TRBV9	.	CASSPSGSANTEAFF	TGTGCCAGCAGCCCATCTGGCAGTGCGAACACTGAAGCTTTCTTT
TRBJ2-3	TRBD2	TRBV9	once	CASSVAASGGAGDTQYF	TGTGCCAGCAGCGTAGCGGCTAGCGGGGGGGCCGGAGATACGCAGTATTTT
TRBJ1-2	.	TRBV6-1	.	CASMDRDYGYTF	TGTGCCAGCATGGACAGAGACTATGGCTACACCTTC
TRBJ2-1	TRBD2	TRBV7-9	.	CASSLGRGGEQFF	TGTGCCAGCAGCTTGGGGAGGGGAGGTGAGCAGTTCTTC
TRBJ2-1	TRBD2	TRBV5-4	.	CASSSPGSGKYNEQFF	TGTGCCAGCAGCTCCCCCGGAAGCGGGAAGTACAATGAGCAGTTCTTC
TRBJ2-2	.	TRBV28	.	CASSFRANTGELFF	TGTGCCAGCAGTTTTCGGGCGAACACCGGGGAGCTGTTTTTT
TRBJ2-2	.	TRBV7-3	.	CASSSGVGELFF	TGTGCCAGCAGCTCCGGGGTCGGGGAGCTGTTTTTT
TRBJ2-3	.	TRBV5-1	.	CASSSTGIPDTQYF	TGCGCCAGCAGCTCCACAGGGATCCCAGATACGCAGTATTTT
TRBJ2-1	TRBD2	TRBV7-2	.	CASSLGLAEYNEQFF	TGTGCCAGCAGCTTAGGACTAGCGGAATACAATGAGCAGTTCTTC
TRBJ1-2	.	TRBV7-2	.	CASSLGIGDYGYTF	TGTGCCAGCAGCTTAGGTATAGGAGATTATGGCTACACCTTC
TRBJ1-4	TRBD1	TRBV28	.	CASSRPTGTGYEKLFF	TGTGCCAGCAGTCGCCCGACCGGGACAGGGTACGAAAAACTGTTTTTT
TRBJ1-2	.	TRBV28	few	CASSTRWGVRDGYTF	TGTGCCAGCAGTACCCGATGGGGAGTTAGGGATGGCTACACCTTC
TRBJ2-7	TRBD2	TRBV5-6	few	CASSLRSGGTISYEQYF	TGTGCCAGCAGCTTGCGTAGCGGGGGCACCATCTCCTACGAGCAGTACTTC
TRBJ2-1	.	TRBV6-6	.	CASSYVSLESKFF	TGTGCCAGCAGTTACGTTTCGCTAGAATCGAAATTCTTC
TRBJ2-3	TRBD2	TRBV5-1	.	CASSLVSLGSGRRTDTQYF	TGCGCCAGCAGCTTGGTAAGCCTTGGGAGCGGGAGAAGGACAGATACGCAGTATTTT
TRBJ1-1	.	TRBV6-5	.	CASRRSMNTEAFF	TGTGCCAGCAGGCGGAGTATGAACACTGAAGCTTTCTTT
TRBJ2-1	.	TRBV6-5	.	CASSIGTSYNEQFF	TGTGCCAGCAGTATCGGGACATCATACAATGAGCAGTTCTTC
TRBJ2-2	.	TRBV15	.	CATSRSEGQISTGELFF	TGTGCCACCAGCAGATCGGAAGGACAGATCTCCACCGGGGAGCTGTTTTTT
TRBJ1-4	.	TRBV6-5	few	CASSYFATNEKLFF	TGTGCCAGCAGTTATTTCGCAACTAATGAAAAACTGTTTTTT
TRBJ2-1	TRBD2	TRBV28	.	CASSSHTGTSRAFF	TGTGCCAGCAGTTCCCATACCGGGACTAGCAGGGCGTTCTTC